Listed below are T cell receptor beta chains from one sample, sequenced in a study of Graves' ophthalmopathy and Graves' hyperthyroidism. TCRdb fed the multiplex PCR reads into MiXCR, producing one record per CDR3 protein. The sample records hundreds of thousands of distinct CDR3 sequences, about 24% being singletons. What was sequenced was peripheral blood. The receptors stem from a woman under 30 with stable Graves' hyperthyroidism. Some clones in this sample may be carry-over from other donors' samples. CDR3s include the opening cysteine and the closing phenylalanine or tryptophan. The D gene is left open where the match is weak. Clone sizes are given selectively: once, few, many, or a class where the clone is expanded.

V gene	D gene	J gene	clone size	CDR3 protein	CDR3 DNA
TRBV5-1	NA	TRBJ2-2	many	CASSLELTGELFF	TGCGCCAGCAGCTTGGAGCTCACCGGGGAGCTGTTTTTT
TRBV12-3/TRBV12-4	NA	TRBJ2-7	few	CASSPNRAREQYF	TGTGCCAGCAGCCCCAACAGGGCGCGGGAGCAGTACTTC
TRBV6-5	NA	TRBJ2-5	many	CASSYPPGGETQYF	TGTGCCAGCAGTTACCCCCCGGGTGGGGAGACCCAGTACTTC
TRBV5-1	NA	TRBJ1-2	many	CASTPDGLNYGYTF	TGCGCCAGCACCCCTGACGGACTTAACTATGGCTACACCTTC
TRBV11-2	TRBD1	TRBJ1-2	NA	CASSLEAGGAYGYTF	TGTGCCAGCAGCCTAGAGGCAGGGGGCGCCTATGGCTACACCTTC
TRBV20-1	TRBD1	TRBJ1-2	NA	CSARTGQGNYGYTF	TGCAGTGCCAGAACGGGACAGGGAAACTATGGCTACACCTTC
TRBV18	NA	TRBJ2-5	NA	CASSPSGIHQETQYF	TGTGCCAGCTCACCTAGCGGAATACACCAAGAGACCCAGTACTTC
TRBV6-1	NA	TRBJ1-3	many	CASTIWGSGNTIYF	TGTGCCAGCACGATCTGGGGCTCTGGAAACACCATATATTTT
TRBV10-2	NA	TRBJ1-5	many	CASNIANQPQHF	TGCGCCAGCAATATAGCGAATCAGCCCCAGCATTTT
TRBV5-1	NA	TRBJ2-2	NA	CASSSGAGNAGELFF	TGCGCCAGCAGTTCGGGGGCTGGGAACGCCGGGGAGCTGTTTTTT
TRBV11-2	NA	TRBJ2-5	few	CASSLLVGAREETQYF	TGTGCCAGCAGCTTATTGGTGGGAGCGAGGGAAGAGACCCAGTACTTC
TRBV12-3/TRBV12-4	NA	TRBJ2-2	NA	CASAETGELFF	TGTGCCAGCGCAGAGACCGGGGAGCTGTTTTTT
TRBV20-1	NA	TRBJ1-1	many	CSASVGNTEAFF	TGCAGTGCTAGTGTGGGGAACACTGAAGCTTTCTTT
TRBV28	TRBD2	TRBJ2-7	NA	CASPRGGSFEEQYF	TGTGCCAGCCCCCGGGGAGGGTCGTTCGAGGAGCAGTACTTC
TRBV30	TRBD1	TRBJ1-2	NA	CAWTQGADFARYTF	TGTGCCTGGACGCAGGGGGCTGACTTCGCGCGCTACACCTTC
TRBV9	NA	TRBJ1-3	many	CASSATGSSGNTIYF	TGTGCCAGCAGCGCCACAGGGTCCTCTGGAAACACCATATATTTT
TRBV6-5	NA	TRBJ1-1	NA	CASSYGAAGTEAFF	TGTGCCAGCAGTTACGGGGCGGCGGGCACTGAAGCTTTCTTT
TRBV11-2	TRBD1	TRBJ2-7	many	CASSPTDRDEQYF	TGTGCCAGCAGCCCGACGGACAGGGACGAGCAGTACTTC
TRBV12-3/TRBV12-4	NA	TRBJ2-2	NA	CASSFDGGVGGELFF	TGTGCCAGCAGTTTTGACGGGGGCGTTGGCGGGGAGCTGTTTTTT
TRBV3-1	TRBD1	TRBJ2-7	many	CASSQASGGEYEQYF	TGTGCCAGCAGCCAAGCATCAGGGGGCGAGTACGAGCAGTACTTC
TRBV27	NA	TRBJ1-1	many	CASSLSGILMNTEAFF	TGTGCCAGCAGTTTATCGGGGATTCTCATGAACACTGAAGCTTTCTTT
TRBV30	NA	TRBJ1-5	few	CAWGGKGNSNQPQHF	TGTGCCTGGGGGGGGAAGGGGAATAGCAATCAGCCCCAGCATTTT
TRBV30	NA	TRBJ1-1	few	CAWSVSWNTEAFF	TGTGCCTGGAGTGTAAGTTGGAACACTGAAGCTTTCTTT
TRBV2	NA	TRBJ2-2	many	CASSVRAGELFF	TGTGCCAGCAGTGTTAGGGCCGGGGAGCTGTTTTTT
TRBV6-5	NA	TRBJ1-5	NA	CASSYQGNGQPQHF	TGTGCCAGCAGTTATCAGGGGAACGGTCAGCCCCAGCATTTT
TRBV7-7	NA	TRBJ2-2	NA	CASSDKTGDTGELFF	TGTGCTAGCAGCGATAAGACCGGGGACACCGGGGAGCTGTTTTTT
TRBV2	NA	TRBJ2-7	many	CASSEANSSYEQYF	TGTGCCAGCAGTGAAGCCAACAGCTCCTACGAGCAGTACTTC
TRBV7-9	NA	TRBJ2-7	NA	CASRAGHFYEQYF	TGTGCCAGCAGGGCCGGGCACTTCTACGAGCAGTACTTC
TRBV30	NA	TRBJ2-7	NA	CAWSSGHFYEQYF	TGTGCCTGGAGTAGTGGACACTTCTACGAGCAGTACTTC
TRBV12-3/TRBV12-4	TRBD1	TRBJ1-5	NA	CASRDRGLRQPQHF	TGTGCCAGCAGAGACAGGGGGCTACGGCAGCCCCAGCATTTT
TRBV6-1	TRBD1	TRBJ1-2	NA	CASSSFRTGPHGYTF	TGTGCCAGCAGCTCCTTTAGGACAGGTCCGCATGGCTACACCTTC
TRBV27	NA	TRBJ1-5	NA	CASSPRLRNQPQHF	TGTGCCAGCAGTCCCCGACTGCGCAATCAGCCCCAGCATTTT
TRBV5-5	NA	TRBJ1-6	few	CASSFPRGVRSPLHF	TGTGCCAGCAGCTTTCCCAGGGGAGTAAGGTCACCCCTCCACTTT